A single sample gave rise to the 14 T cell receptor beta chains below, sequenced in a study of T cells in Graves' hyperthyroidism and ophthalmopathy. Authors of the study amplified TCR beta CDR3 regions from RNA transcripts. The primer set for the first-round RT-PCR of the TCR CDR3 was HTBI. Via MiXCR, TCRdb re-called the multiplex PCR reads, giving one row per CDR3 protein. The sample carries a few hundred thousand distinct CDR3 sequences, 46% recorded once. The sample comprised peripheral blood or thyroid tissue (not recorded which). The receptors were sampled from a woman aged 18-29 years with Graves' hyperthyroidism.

DNA of the CDR3: TGTGCCAGCTCAGGCGTATCGGTGCCCCAGCATTTT. Residues: CASSGVSVPQHF. This chain links TRBV18 with TRBJ1-5; D uncertain. CDR1 and CDR2 from the germline V gene are KGHSH and LQKENI. There are 12 residues in the CDR3. Trimming took 5 bases from V and 9 from J, leaving 11 bases between them.

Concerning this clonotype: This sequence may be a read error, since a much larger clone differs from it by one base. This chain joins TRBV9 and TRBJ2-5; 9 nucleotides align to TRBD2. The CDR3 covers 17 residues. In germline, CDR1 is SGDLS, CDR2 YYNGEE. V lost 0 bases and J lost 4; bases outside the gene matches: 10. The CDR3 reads CASSVDQREVFRETQYF. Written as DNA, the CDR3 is TGTGCCAGCAGCGTAGACCAGCGGGAGGTTTTTCGAGAGACCCAGTACTTC. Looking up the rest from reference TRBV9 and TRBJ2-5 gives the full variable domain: DSGVTQTPKHLITATGQRVTLRCSPRSGDLSVYWYQQSLDQGLQFLIQYYNGEERAKGNILERFSAQQFPDLHSELNLSSLELGDSALYFCASSVDQREVFRETQYFGPGTRLLVL.

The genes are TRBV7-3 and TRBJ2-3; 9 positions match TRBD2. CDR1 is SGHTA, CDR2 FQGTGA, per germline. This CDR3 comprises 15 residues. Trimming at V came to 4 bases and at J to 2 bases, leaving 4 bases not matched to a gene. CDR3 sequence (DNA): TGTGCCAGCAGCTCGGGACTAGCTACCACAGATACGCAGTATTTT. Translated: CASSSGLATTDTQYF.

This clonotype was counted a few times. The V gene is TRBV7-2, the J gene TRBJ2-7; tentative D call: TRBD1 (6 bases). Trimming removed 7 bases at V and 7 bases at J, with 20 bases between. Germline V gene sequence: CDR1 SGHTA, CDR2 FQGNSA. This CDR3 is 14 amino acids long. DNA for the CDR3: TGTGCCAGCACCCGGTGGGACAAGGGAAATGAGCAGTACTTC. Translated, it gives CASTRWDKGNEQYF.

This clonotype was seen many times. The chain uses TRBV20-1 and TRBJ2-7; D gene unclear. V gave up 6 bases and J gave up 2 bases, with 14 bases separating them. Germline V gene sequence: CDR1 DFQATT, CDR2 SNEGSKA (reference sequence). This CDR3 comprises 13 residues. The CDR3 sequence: CSATHTTAYEQYF. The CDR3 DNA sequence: TGCAGTGCCACCCATACTACAGCCTACGAGCAGTACTTC.

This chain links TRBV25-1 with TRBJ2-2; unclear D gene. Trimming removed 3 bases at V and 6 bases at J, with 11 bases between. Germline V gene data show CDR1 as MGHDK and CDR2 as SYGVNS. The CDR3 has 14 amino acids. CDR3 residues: CASSDARSPGELFF. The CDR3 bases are TGTGCCAGCAGTGATGCCAGATCCCCCGGGGAGCTGTTTTTT.

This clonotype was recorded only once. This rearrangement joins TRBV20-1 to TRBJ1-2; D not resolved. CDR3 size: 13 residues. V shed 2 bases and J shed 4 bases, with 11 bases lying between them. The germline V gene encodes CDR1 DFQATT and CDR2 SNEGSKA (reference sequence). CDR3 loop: CSARMLESYGYTF. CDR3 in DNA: TGCAGTGCTAGAATGCTGGAGAGCTATGGCTACACCTTC.

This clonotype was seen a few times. The CDR3 nucleotides are TGTGCCAGCAGTTTAAGTAGTCCCCGGGAGCAGTACTTC. This codes for CASSLSSPREQYF. The chain joins TRBV12-3 or TRBV12-4 to TRBJ2-7; D is uncertain. Between the trimmed V and J ends, which lost 2 bases and 7 bases, there was a span of 12 bases. The CDR3 sequence is 13 residues long.

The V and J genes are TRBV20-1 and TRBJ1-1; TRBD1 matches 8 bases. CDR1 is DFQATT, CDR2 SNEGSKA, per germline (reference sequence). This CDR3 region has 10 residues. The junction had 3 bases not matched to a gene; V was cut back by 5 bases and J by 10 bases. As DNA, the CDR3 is TGCAGTGCTGACAGGGGCCGAGCTTTCTTT. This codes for CSADRGRAFF.

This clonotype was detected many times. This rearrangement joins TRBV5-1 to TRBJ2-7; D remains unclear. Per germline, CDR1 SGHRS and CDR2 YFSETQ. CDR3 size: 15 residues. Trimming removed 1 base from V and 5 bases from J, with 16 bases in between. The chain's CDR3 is CASSLFNADSHEQYF. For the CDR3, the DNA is TGCGCCAGCAGCTTGTTCAATGCGGATTCCCACGAGCAGTACTTC.

DNA of the CDR3: TGTGCCATCAGCCCGGGTAGCAGTAATCAGCCCCAGCATTTT. Its translation is CAISPGSSNQPQHF. The chain is built from TRBV10-3 and TRBJ1-5; no firm D call. The germline CDR1 and CDR2 sequences are ENHRY and SYGVKD. This CDR3 comprises 14 residues. V lost 6 bases, J lost 4 bases, and 13 bases lay in between.

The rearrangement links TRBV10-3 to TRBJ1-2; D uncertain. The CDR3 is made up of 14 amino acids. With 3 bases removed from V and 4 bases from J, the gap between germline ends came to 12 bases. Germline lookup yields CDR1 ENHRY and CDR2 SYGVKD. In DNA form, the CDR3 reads TGTGCCATCAGTGACCCCCGCTCAGCCTATGGCTACACCTTC. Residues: CAISDPRSAYGYTF.

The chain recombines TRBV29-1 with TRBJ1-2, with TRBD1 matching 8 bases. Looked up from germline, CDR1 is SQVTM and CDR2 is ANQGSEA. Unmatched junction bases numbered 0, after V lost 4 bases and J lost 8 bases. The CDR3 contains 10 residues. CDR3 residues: CSVAGGGYTF. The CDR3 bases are TGCAGCGTTGCAGGGGGCGGCTACACCTTC.

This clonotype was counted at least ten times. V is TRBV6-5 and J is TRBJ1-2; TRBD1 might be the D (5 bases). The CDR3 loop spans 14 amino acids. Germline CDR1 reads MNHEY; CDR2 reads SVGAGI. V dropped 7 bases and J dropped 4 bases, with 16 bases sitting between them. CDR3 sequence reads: CASNDAGAAYGYTF. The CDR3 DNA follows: TGTGCCAGCAACGACGCCGGGGCGGCCTATGGCTACACCTTC.